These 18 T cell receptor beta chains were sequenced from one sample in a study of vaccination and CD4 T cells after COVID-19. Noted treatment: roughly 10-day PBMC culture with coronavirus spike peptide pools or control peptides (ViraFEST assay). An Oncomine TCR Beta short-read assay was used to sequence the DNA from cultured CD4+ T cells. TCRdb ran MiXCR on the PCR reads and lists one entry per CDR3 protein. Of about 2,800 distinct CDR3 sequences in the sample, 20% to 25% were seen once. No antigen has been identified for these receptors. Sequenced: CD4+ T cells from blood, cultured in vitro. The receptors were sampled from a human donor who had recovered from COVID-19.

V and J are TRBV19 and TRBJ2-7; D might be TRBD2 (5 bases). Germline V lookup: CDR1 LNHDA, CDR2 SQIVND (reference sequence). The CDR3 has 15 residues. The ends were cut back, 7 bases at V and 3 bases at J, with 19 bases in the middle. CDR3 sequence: CASTSRAGVYYEQYF. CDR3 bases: TGTGCCAGTACCTCGCGGGCCGGAGTCTACTACGAGCAGTACTTC. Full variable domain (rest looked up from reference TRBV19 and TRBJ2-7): DGGITQSPKYLFRKEGQNVTLSCEQNLNHDAMYWYRQDPGQGLRLIYYSQIVNDFQKGDIAEGYSVSREKKESFPLTVTSAQKNPTAFYLCASTSRAGVYYEQYFGPGTRLTVT.

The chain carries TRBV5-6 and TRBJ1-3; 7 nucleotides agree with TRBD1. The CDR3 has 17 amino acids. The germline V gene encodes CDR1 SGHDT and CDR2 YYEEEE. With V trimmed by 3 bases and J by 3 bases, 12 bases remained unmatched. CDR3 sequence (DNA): TGTGCCAGCAGCTGGAGCCGACAGGGATTACGTGGAAACACCATATATTTT. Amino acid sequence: CASSWSRQGLRGNTIYF.

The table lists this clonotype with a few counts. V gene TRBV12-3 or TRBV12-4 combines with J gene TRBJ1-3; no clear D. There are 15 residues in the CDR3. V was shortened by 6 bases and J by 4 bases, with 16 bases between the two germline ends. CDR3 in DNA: TGTGCCAGCAGCTCTCCTTTGGCAGGAGGAAACACCATATATTTT. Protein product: CASSSPLAGGNTIYF.

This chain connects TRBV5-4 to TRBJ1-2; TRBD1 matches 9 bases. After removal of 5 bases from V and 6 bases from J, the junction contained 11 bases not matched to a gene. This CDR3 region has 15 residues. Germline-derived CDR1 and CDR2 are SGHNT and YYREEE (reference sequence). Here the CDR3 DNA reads TGTGCCAGCAGGGGGGGGGGACAGGGAATCAATGGCTACACCTTC. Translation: CASRGGGQGINGYTF.

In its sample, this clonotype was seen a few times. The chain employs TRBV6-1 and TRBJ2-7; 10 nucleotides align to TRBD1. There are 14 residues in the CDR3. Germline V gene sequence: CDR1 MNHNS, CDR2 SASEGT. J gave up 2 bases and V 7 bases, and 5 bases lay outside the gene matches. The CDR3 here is CASKGGTGAYEQYF. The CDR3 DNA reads TGTGCCAGCAAAGGCGGGACAGGGGCCTACGAGCAGTACTTC.

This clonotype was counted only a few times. Written as DNA, the CDR3 is TGTGCCAGCAGTCTTGACAGGGGGATTAATCAGCCCCAGCATTTT. It specifies CASSLDRGINQPQHF. V and J are TRBV5-4 and TRBJ1-5, with TRBD1 matching over 9 bases. V shed 5 bases and J 4 bases; nucleotides not matched to a gene: 7. This CDR3 has 15 amino acids. Germline CDR1 reads SGHNT; CDR2 reads YYREEE (reference sequence).

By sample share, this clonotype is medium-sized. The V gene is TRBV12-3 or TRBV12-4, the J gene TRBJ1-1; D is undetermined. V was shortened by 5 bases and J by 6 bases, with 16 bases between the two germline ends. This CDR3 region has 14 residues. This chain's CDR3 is CASSALLRGAEAFF. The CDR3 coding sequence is TGTGCCAGCAGTGCACTACTCAGAGGCGCTGAAGCTTTCTTT.

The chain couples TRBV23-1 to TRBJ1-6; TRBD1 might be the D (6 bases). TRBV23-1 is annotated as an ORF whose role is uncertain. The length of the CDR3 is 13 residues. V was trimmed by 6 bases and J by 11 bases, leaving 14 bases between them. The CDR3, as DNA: TGCGCCAGCAGCCGAAGACAGGTTGCACCCCTCCACTTT. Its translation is CASSRRQVAPLHF.

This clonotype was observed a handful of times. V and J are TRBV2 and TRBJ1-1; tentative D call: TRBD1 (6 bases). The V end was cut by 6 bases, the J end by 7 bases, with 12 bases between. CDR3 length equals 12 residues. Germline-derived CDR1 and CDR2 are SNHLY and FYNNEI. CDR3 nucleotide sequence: TGTGCCAGCAGCCCCGGGGGCAGTGAAGCTTTCTTT. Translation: CASSPGGSEAFF.

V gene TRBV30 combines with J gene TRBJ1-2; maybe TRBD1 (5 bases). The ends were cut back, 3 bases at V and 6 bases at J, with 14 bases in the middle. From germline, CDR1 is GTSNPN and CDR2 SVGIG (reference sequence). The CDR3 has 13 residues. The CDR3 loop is CAWSQQGSDGYTF. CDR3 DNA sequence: TGTGCCTGGAGCCAGCAGGGATCGGATGGCTACACCTTC. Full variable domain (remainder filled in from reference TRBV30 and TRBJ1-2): SQTIHQWPATLVQPVGSPLSLECTVEGTSNPNLYWYRQAAGRGLQLLFYSVGIGQISSEVPQNLSASRPQDRQFILSSKKLLLSDSGFYLCAWSQQGSDGYTFGSGTRLTVV.

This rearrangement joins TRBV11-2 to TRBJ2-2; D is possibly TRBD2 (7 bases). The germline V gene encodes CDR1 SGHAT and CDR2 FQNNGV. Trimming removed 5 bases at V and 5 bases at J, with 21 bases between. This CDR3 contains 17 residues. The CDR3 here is CASSPHYKGGRTGELFF. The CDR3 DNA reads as TGTGCCAGCAGCCCCCATTACAAGGGGGGGCGAACCGGGGAGCTGTTTTTT.

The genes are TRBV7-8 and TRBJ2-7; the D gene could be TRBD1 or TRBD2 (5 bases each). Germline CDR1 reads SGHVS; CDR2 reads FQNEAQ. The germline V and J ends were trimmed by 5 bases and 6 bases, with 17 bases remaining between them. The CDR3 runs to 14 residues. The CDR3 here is CASSRRDVGLEQYF. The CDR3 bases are TGTGCCAGCAGCCGCCGGGACGTAGGTCTCGAGCAGTACTTC.

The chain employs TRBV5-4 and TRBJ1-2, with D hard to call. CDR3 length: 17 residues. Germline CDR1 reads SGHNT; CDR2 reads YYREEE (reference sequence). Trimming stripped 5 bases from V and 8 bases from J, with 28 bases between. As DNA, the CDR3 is TGTGCCAGCAGTCCCTCTGGGGATTCTACAGCCCTTTGGGGCTACACCTTC. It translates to CASSPSGDSTALWGYTF.

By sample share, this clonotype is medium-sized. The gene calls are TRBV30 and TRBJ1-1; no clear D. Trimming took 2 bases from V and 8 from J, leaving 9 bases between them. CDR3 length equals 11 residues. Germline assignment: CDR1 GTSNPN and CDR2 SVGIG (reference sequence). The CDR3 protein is CAWSQQSEAFF. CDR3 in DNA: TGTGCCTGGAGTCAACAGAGCGAAGCTTTCTTT. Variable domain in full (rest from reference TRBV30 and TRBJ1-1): SQTIHQWPATLVQPVGSPLSLECTVEGTSNPNLYWYRQAAGRGLQLLFYSVGIGQISSEVPQNLSASRPQDRQFILSSKKLLLSDSGFYLCAWSQQSEAFFGQGTRLTVV.

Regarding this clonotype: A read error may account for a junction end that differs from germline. The CDR3 bases are TGTGTCAGCAGTCGCGGACAGATATATGGCTACACCTTC. Encoded protein: CVSSRGQIYGYTF. J is TRBJ1-2 and V is TRBV6-1; D is possibly TRBD1 (6 bases). Germline values: CDR1 MNHNS, CDR2 SASEGT. The CDR3 length is 13 residues.

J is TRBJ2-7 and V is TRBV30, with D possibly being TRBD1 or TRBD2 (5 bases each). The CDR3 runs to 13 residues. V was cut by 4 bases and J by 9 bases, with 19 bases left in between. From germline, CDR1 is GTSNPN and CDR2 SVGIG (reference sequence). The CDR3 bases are TGTGCCTGGATGGCAGGCTATCCGGGGCGGCAGTACTTC. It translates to CAWMAGYPGRQYF.

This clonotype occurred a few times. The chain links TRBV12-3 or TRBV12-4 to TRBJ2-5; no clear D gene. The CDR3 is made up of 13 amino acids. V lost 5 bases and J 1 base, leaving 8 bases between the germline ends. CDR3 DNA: TGTGCCAGCAGTAGACTGGTCCAAGAGACCCAGTACTTC. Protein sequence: CASSRLVQETQYF.

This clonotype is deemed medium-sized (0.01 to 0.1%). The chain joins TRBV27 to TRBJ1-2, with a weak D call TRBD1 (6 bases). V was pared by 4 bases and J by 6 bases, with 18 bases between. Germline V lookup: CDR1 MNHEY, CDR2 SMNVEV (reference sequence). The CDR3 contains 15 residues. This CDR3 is CASSSYREGSDGYTF. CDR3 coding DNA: TGTGCCAGCAGTTCGTACAGGGAGGGGTCCGATGGCTACACCTTC.